The 18 T cell receptor beta chains below all came from one sample that was sequenced in a study of OX40 agonist ivuxolimab in advanced cancers. Library prep was done by the immunoSEQ multiplex PCR assay. TCRdb limited this immuneACCESS table to in-frame rearrangements with V and J called. A share of clones is missing; checked studies link under half to unresolved V genes, and the rest is unexplained. A total of around 50,000 clones appear in this sample, 70% to 90% of them only once. Over 0.6% of the sample belongs to the ten largest clones. The sequencing here drew on CD4+ or CD8+ T cells sorted from blood, taken in a trial of the OX40 agonist ivuxolimab. These receptor sequences come from an adult with an advanced solid tumor such as melanoma, head and neck, liver or kidney cancer.

The CDR3 is CASSPKETQYF. CDR3 DNA: TGTGCCAGCTCACCAAAAGAGACCCAGTACTTC. The V call is TRBV18, the J call TRBJ2-5, with no clear D. This CDR3 region has 11 residues. In germline, CDR1 is KGHSH, CDR2 LQKENI. V was cut by 2 bases and J by 3 bases, with 1 base left in between.

The J gene is TRBJ2-3, the V gene TRBV5-1; D perhaps matches TRBD2 (7 bases). Germline V CDR1 and CDR2: SGHRS, YFSETQ. Deletions cut 1 base from V and 4 bases from J, with 13 bases between. The CDR3 consists of 15 residues. The CDR3 DNA sequence: TGCGCCAGCAGCTTGAGAGGGGGGGCAGCAGATACGCAGTATTTT. Protein sequence: CASSLRGGAADTQYF.

The chain has TRBV11-2 and TRBJ2-2; 7 bases fit TRBD2. J was trimmed by 0 bases and V by 4 bases; bases with no gene match: 5. CDR3 size: 16 residues. Per the germline V gene, CDR1 is SGHAT and CDR2 is FQNNGV. CDR3 coding DNA: TGTGCCAGCAGCTCGGTTAGCGGGCCGAACACCGGGGAGCTGTTTTTT. Its translation is CASSSVSGPNTGELFF.

This clone was seen only once. This chain uses TRBV9 with TRBJ2-3; D might be TRBD1 (5 bases). Germline CDR1 SGDLS, CDR2 YYNGEE. CDR3 length: 14 residues. Trimming removed 4 bases from V and 2 bases from J, with 11 bases in between. CDR3 nucleotide sequence: TGTGCCAGCAGCTCTCGACAGACCACAGATACGCAGTATTTT. Its protein product is CASSSRQTTDTQYF.

The chain combines TRBV7-9 with TRBJ1-6, with TRBD1 identical over 11 bases. CDR3 length: 18 residues. Germline V CDR1 and CDR2: SEHNR, FQNEAQ (reference sequence). V lost 1 base, J lost 7 bases, and 9 bases stayed unmatched. For the CDR3, the DNA is TGTGCCAGCAGCTTAGAAAAGTCCGGACAGGGGGCAAATTCACCCCTCCACTTT. Encoded protein: CASSLEKSGQGANSPLHF.

The CDR3 DNA reads TGTGCCAGCTCACCTGGAGGGTTCCTCATGAACACTGAAGCTTTCTTT. Its translation: CASSPGGFLMNTEAFF. This chain uses TRBV18 with TRBJ1-1; no reliable D call. V was trimmed by 3 bases and J by 0 bases, leaving 14 bases between them. CDR1 is KGHSH and CDR2 is LQKENI in the germline V gene. The CDR3 is made up of 16 amino acids.

V gene TRBV28 combines with J gene TRBJ1-1; D unclear. Germline lookup yields CDR1 MDHEN and CDR2 SYDVKM. V gave up 3 bases and J gave up 4 bases, with 15 bases separating them. This CDR3 contains 15 residues. For the CDR3, the DNA is TGTGCCAGCAGTTTGCCGTTGGGGAGTTTCACTGAAGCTTTCTTT. It specifies CASSLPLGSFTEAFF.

The chain links TRBV10-2 to TRBJ2-3; TRBD2 aligns across 8 bases. The CDR3 loop spans 15 amino acids. Germline values: CDR1 WSHSY, CDR2 SAAADI. V was pared by 4 bases and J by 3 bases, with 6 bases of the junction left unmatched. The CDR3 reads CASSALSGGTDTQYF. DNA for the CDR3: TGCGCCAGCAGTGCCCTCAGCGGGGGTACAGATACGCAGTATTTT.

This rearrangement joins TRBV18 to TRBJ1-1; no reliable D call. Germline loops: CDR1 KGHSH, CDR2 LQKENI. V was trimmed by 5 bases and J by 3 bases, leaving 22 bases between them. The CDR3 runs 17 residues. The CDR3 nucleotides read TGTGCCAGCTCAGCCTCTGCCTGGTCGGTGGCGCACACTGAAGCTTTCTTT. Protein product: CASSASAWSVAHTEAFF.

The rearrangement uses TRBV19 and TRBJ2-6; 8 bases agree with TRBD2. Germline V lookup: CDR1 LNHDA, CDR2 SQIVND (reference sequence). This CDR3 spans 20 amino acids. V dropped 6 bases and J dropped 0; count of bases not matched to a gene: 16. The DNA for the CDR3 is TGTGCCAGTAGGGGGGGACTGGCTAGCGGGCTATACTCTGGGGCCAACGTCCTGACTTTC. Encoded protein: CASRGGLASGLYSGANVLTF.

The V gene is TRBV6-1, the J gene TRBJ2-5; 9 nucleotides align to TRBD2. CDR3 length: 15 residues. The V and J ends lost 7 bases and 5 bases, in that order; junction bases with no gene match: 11. Germline V CDR1 and CDR2: MNHNS, SASEGT. CDR3 sequence reads: CASTYERGARETQYF. DNA for the CDR3: TGTGCCAGCACCTATGAGCGGGGGGCGCGTGAGACCCAGTACTTC.

The chain has TRBV6-5 and TRBJ2-7, with D tentatively TRBD2 (6 bases). Germline V gene lookup returns CDR1 MNHEY and CDR2 SVGAGI. With 4 bases removed from V and 7 bases from J, the gap between germline ends came to 23 bases. The CDR3 loop spans 16 amino acids. The CDR3 nucleotides read TGTGCCAGCAGTTCCCCTTTGGGGCAGGGACTGGGGGAGCAGTACTTC. This sequence encodes CASSSPLGQGLGEQYF.

The chain uses TRBV7-7 and TRBJ2-5; 8 bases align to TRBD2. From germline, CDR1 is SSHAT and CDR2 FNYEAQ (reference sequence). Germline trimming cut 8 bases from V and 2 bases from J; bases unmatched to any gene: 7. The CDR3 has 14 amino acids. Written as DNA, the CDR3 is TGTGCCAGCGCAAGCGGGGGAGGACAAGAGACCCAGTACTTC. Its translation is CASASGGGQETQYF.

This rearrangement joins TRBV7-8 to TRBJ1-3; D gene uncertain. Between the trimmed V and J ends, which lost 3 bases and 0 bases, there was a span of 9 bases. This CDR3 has 15 amino acids. Germline CDR1 SGHVS, CDR2 FQNEAQ. CDR3 residues: CASSFSLDSGNTIYF. The CDR3 region has the DNA TGTGCCAGCAGCTTCTCTCTGGACTCTGGAAACACCATATATTTT. The full variable domain, its missing parts supplied by reference TRBV7-8 and TRBJ1-3, is GAGVSQSPRYKVAKRGQDVALRCDPISGHVSLFWYQQALGQGPEFLTYFQNEAQLDKSGLPSDRFFAERPEGSVSTLKIQRTQQEDSAVYLCASSFSLDSGNTIYFGEGSWLTVV.

The J gene is TRBJ2-5, the V gene TRBV2; TRBD2 agrees at 7 bases. CDR1 and CDR2 (germline): SNHLY, FYNNEI. J lost 5 bases, V lost 8 bases, and 14 bases had no gene match. The CDR3 is made up of 15 amino acids. CDR3 sequence (DNA): TGTGCCAGCGATAAACCCGGGATGGGAGGGGAGACCCAGTACTTC. Amino acid sequence: CASDKPGMGGETQYF.

The table lists this clone with a count of one. This rearrangement joins TRBV29-1 to TRBJ1-3; a weak D match, TRBD1 (6 bases). The length of the CDR3 is 14 residues. Trimming removed 2 bases at V and 3 bases at J, with 11 bases between. From germline, CDR1 is SQVTM and CDR2 ANQGSEA. CDR3 amino acids: CSVEPGGLGNTIYF. In nucleotides, the CDR3 is TGCAGCGTTGAACCGGGGGGCCTTGGAAACACCATATATTTT.

The rearrangement joins TRBV19 to TRBJ1-1; maybe TRBD1 (5 bases). Germline V CDR1 and CDR2: LNHDA, SQIVND (reference sequence). This CDR3 has 14 residues. Trimming left V 8 bases short and J 4 bases short, with 17 bases between. The chain's CDR3 is CASSAPGRSTEAFF. The CDR3 bases are TGTGCCAGTTCGGCCCCAGGGAGGTCCACTGAAGCTTTCTTT.

The V call is TRBV4-1, the J call TRBJ2-7, with D perhaps TRBD2 (5 bases). V dropped 3 bases and J dropped 0 bases, with 9 bases sitting between them. The CDR3 has 14 residues. Germline V gene data show CDR1 as MGHRA and CDR2 as YSYEKL. The CDR3 nucleotides are TGCGCCAGCAGCCAGGTTGGGAGCTCCTACGAGCAGTACTTC. Translating gives CASSQVGSSYEQYF.